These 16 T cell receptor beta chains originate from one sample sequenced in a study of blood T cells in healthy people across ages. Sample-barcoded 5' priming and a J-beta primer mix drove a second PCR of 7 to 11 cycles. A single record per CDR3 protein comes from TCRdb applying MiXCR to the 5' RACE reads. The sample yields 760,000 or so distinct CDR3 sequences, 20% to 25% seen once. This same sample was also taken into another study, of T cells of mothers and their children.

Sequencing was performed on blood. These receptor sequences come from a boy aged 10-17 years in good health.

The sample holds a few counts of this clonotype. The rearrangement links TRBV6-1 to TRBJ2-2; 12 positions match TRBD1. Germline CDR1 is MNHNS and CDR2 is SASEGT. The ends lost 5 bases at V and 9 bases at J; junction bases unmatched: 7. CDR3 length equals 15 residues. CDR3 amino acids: CASSKPGTGGRELFF. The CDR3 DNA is TGTGCCAGCAGTAAACCCGGGACAGGGGGCCGGGAGCTGTTTTTT.

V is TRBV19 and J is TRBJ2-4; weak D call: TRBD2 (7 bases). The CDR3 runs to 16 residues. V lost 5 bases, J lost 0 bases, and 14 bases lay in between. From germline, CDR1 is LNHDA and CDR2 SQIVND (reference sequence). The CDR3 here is CASSHRGTIAKNIQYF. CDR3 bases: TGTGCCAGTAGTCATAGGGGGACTATAGCCAAAAACATTCAGTACTTC.

The CDR3 loop reads CASSIGGPYGNTIYF. The CDR3 coding sequence is TGTGCCAGCAGCATAGGGGGGCCGTATGGAAACACCATATATTTT. V and J are TRBV7-9 and TRBJ1-3; tentative D call: TRBD1 (6 bases). CDR1 is SEHNR and CDR2 is FQNEAQ in the germline V gene (reference sequence). The CDR3 spans 15 residues. Trimming took 5 bases from V and 3 from J, leaving 14 bases between them.

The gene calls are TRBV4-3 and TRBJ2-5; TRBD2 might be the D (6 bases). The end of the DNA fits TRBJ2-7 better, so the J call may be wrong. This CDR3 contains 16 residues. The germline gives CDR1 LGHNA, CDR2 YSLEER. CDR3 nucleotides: TGCGCCAGCAGCCAAGATCGGGAGATAGCGAGCTACGAGCAGTACTTC. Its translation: CASSQDREIASYEQYF.

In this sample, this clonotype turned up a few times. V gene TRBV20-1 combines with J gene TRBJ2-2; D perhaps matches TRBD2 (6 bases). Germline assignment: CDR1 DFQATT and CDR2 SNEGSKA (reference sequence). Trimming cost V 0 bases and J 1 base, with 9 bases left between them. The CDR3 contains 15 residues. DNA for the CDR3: TGCAGTGCTAGAGAGGGACTCCTGAACACCGGGGAGCTGTTTTTT. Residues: CSAREGLLNTGELFF.

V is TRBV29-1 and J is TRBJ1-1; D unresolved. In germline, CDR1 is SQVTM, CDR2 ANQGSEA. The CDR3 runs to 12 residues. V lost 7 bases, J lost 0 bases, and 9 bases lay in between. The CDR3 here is CSAQSLNTEAFF. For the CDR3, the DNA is TGCAGCGCCCAGAGTTTGAACACTGAAGCTTTCTTT.

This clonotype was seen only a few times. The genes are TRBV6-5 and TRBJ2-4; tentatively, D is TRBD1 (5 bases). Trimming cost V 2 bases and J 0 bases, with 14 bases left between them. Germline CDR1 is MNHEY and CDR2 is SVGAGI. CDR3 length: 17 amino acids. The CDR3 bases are TGTGCCAGCAGTTACCGTGACAGTAGGTTAGCCAAAAACATTCAGTACTTC. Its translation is CASSYRDSRLAKNIQYF.

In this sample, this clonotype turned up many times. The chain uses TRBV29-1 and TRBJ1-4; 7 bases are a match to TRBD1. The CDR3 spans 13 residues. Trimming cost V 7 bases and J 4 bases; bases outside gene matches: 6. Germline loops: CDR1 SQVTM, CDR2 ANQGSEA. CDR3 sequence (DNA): TGCAGCGCAGTGACAGGGTTTAATGAAAAACTGTTTTTT. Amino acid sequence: CSAVTGFNEKLFF.

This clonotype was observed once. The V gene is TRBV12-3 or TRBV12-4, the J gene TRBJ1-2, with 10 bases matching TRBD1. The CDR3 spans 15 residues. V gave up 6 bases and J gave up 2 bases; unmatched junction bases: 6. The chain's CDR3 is CASRDPGQGNYGYTF. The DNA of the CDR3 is TGTGCCAGCAGGGACCCGGGACAGGGGAACTATGGCTACACCTTC.

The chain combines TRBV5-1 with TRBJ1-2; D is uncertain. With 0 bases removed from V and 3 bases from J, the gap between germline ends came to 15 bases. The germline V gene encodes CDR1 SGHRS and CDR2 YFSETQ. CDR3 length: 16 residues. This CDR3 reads CASSLDRPGLDYGYTF. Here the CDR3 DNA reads TGCGCCAGCAGCTTGGATCGCCCGGGGTTAGACTATGGCTACACCTTC.

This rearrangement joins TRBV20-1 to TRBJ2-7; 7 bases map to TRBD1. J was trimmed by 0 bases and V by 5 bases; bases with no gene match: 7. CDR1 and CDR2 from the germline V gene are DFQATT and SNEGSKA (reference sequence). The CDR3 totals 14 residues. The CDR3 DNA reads TGCAGTGCTTCCGGGACAGCGTTCTCCTACGAGCAGTACTTC. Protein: CSASGTAFSYEQYF.

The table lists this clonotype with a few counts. CDR3 nucleotides: TGCAGCGGGACGGGACAGGGCAATGAGCAGTTCTTC. Its translation is CSGTGQGNEQFF. The chain uses TRBV29-1 and TRBJ2-1, with TRBD1 identical over 9 bases. J gave up 6 bases and V 7 bases, and 4 bases lay outside the gene matches. Looked up from germline, CDR1 is SQVTM and CDR2 is ANQGSEA. The CDR3 has 12 amino acids.

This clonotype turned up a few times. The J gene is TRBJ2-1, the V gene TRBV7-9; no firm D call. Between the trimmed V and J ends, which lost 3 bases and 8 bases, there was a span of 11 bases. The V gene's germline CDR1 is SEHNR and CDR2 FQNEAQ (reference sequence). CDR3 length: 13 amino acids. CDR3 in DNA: TGTGCCAGCAGCTTGGGCGGAAGCGATGAGCAGTTCTTC. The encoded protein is CASSLGGSDEQFF.

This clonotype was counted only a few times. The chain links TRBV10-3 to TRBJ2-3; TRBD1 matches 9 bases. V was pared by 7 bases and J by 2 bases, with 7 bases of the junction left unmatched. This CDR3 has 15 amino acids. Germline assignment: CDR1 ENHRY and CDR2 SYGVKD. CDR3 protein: CAITPGQGPTDTQYF. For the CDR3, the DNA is TGTGCCATCACCCCGGGACAGGGCCCCACAGATACGCAGTATTTT.

CDR3 residues: CASSQDGLAGGNEQFF. CDR3 sequence (DNA): TGCGCCAGCAGCCAAGATGGACTAGCGGGAGGGAATGAGCAGTTCTTC. The chain has TRBV4-1 and TRBJ2-1, with 15 bases aligning to TRBD2. Germline V gene sequence: CDR1 MGHRA, CDR2 YSYEKL. CDR3 length: 16 residues. V shed 0 bases, J shed 7 bases, and the junction held 1 base outside the gene matches.

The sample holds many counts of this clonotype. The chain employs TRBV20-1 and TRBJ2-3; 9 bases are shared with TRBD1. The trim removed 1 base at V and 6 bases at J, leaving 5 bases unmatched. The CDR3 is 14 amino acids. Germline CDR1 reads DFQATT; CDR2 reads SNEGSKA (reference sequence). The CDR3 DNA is TGCAGTGCTAGAGGTTGGACAGGGGAGGATACGCAGTATTTT. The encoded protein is CSARGWTGEDTQYF.